This TCR beta chain comes out of a study of T cells in localized non-small cell lung cancer. General observations from the study: It was uninvolved adjacent lung that showed the highest T cell clonality, exceeding tumor. Longer overall survival associated with higher blood T cell density; shorter survival with higher adjacent-lung clonality. In adjacent lung, a median around 52 of the top 100 tumor clones were found.

Clones were read by immunoSEQ multiplex PCR, and TCRdb kept only the in-frame ones, dropping some. The table shows 15,000 or so clones, with 80% to 90% occurring only once. With 2 bases removed from V and 6 bases from J, the gap between germline ends came to 11 bases. The CDR3 contains 13 residues. Germline CDR1 is KGHSH and CDR2 is LQKENI. With respect to this clone: What it binds is unknown.

The genes are TRBV18 and TRBJ2-7, with no clear D. The TCR originated in a male donor at least 60 years old with stage I lung adenocarcinoma. The input for sequencing was peripheral blood, taken before any cancer treatment. CDR3 bases: TGTGCCAGCTCACCAGGGCCCGATAGCGAGCAGTACTTC. This translates into CASSPGPDSEQYF.